Here is one T cell receptor beta chain with its context. This sample was included in a study of cytomegalovirus exposure and HLA in healthy donors. Whole-study context: An analysis done earlier identified almost 120 million unique TCR beta sequences from 150 million to 200 million T cells.

60 Vbeta and 13 Jbeta primers were used in PCR. TCRdb's table, derived via immunoSEQ multiplex PCR, lists solely in-frame clones and lacks some. The sample yields about 180,000 clones, about three quarters seen once. Sequenced: PBMCs. This receptor was identified in a man aged 18 to 29 in good health and CMV-seronegative.

For the CDR3, the DNA is TGTGCCAGCAGCCAGGAAAGGACAGGGGGCAACGAGCAGTACTTC. It is translated as CASSQERTGGNEQYF. The chain links TRBV4-2 to TRBJ2-7; 11 bases match TRBD1. The CDR3 is made up of 15 amino acids. Germline V gene lookup returns CDR1 LGHNA and CDR2 YNFKEQ. V shed 3 bases, J shed 5 bases, and the junction held 6 bases outside the gene matches.